Given below is one T cell receptor (beta chain) in context. Its cognate antigen is unknown. Each donor was a Caucasian adult residing in Nashville, Tennessee. The record originates from a study of shared clonotypes between healthy human individuals. Study in general: Donors, aged 18 to 49, were a couple of women and a few men. Broader study findings: In having few donors, the study represented limited genetic and exposure-history diversity.

Assay used: immunoSEQ multiplex PCR; TCRdb lists only in-frame clones, some missing. The data show some 470,000 clones, around 80% seen once. Germline V gene sequence: CDR1 MNHNS, CDR2 SASEGT. The CDR3 runs 14 residues. The V end lost 2 bases, the J end lost 5 bases, and 11 bases lay between the germline ends. V and J are TRBV6-1 and TRBJ2-3; D is unclear. Sequencing was done on a sample of PBMCs. The receptor comes from a woman aged 35 to 49 in good health. Some clones in this sample may be carry-over from other donors' samples. The CDR3, as DNA: TGTGCCAGCAGTGAAAGGACCATAGGAGATACGCAGTATTTT. It translates to CASSERTIGDTQYF.